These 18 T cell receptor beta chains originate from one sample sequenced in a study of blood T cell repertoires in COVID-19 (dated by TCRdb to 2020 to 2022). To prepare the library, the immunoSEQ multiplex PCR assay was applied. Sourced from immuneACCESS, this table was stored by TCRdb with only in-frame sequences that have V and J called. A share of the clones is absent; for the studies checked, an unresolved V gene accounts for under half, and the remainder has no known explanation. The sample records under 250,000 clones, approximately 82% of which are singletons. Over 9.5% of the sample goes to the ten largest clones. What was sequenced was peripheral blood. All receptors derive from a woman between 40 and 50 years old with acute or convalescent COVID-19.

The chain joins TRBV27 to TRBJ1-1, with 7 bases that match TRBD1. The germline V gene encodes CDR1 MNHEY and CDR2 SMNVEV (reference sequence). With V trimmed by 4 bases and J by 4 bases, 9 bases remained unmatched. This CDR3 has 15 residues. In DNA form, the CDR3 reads TGTGCCAGCAGTTACGCTACAGGGGATCGCACTGAAGCTTTCTTT. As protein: CASSYATGDRTEAFF.

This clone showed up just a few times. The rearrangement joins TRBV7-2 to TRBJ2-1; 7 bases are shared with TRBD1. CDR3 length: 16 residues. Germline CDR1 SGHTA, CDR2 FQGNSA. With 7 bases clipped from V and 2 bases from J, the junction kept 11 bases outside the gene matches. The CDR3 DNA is TGTGCCAGCACCCTTCGTACAGGGGAGCCCTACAATGAGCAGTTCTTC. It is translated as CASTLRTGEPYNEQFF.

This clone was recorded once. The CDR3 loop reads CASSQDPPGDSGNTIYF. The CDR3 DNA is TGCGCCAGCAGCCAAGACCCCCCAGGGGACTCTGGAAACACCATATATTTT. This chain joins TRBV4-3 and TRBJ1-3; maybe TRBD1 (6 bases). Trimming stripped 0 bases from V and 0 bases from J, with 12 bases between. The CDR3 consists of 17 residues. The germline V gene has CDR1 LGHNA and CDR2 YSLEER.

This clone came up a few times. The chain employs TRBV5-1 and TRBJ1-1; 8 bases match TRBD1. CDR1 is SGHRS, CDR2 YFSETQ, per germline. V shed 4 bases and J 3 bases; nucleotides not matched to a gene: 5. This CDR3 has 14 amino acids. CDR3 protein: CASSTAGGYTEAFF. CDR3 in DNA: TGCGCCAGCAGCACCGCAGGGGGCTACACTGAAGCTTTCTTT.

The CDR3 is CASGTGWDTQYF. CDR3 DNA: TGTGCCAGCGGTACAGGGTGGGATACGCAGTATTTT. V usage is TRBV6-5 and J usage is TRBJ2-3; TRBD1 is a possible D gene (6 bases). Trimming shortened V by 8 bases and J by 6 bases, and 12 bases separated the two germline ends. CDR1 is MNHEY and CDR2 is SVGAGI in the germline V gene. CDR3 length: 12 residues.

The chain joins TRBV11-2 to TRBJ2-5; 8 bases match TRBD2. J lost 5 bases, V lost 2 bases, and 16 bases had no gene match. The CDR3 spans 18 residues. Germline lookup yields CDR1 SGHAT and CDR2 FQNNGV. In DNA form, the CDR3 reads TGTGCCAGCAGCTTAAGAGGCTTCGACGGGAGGGCCGATGAGACCCAGTACTTC. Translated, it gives CASSLRGFDGRADETQYF. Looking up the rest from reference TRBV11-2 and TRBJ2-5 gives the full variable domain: EAGVAQSPRYKIIEKRQSVAFWCNPISGHATLYWYQQILGQGPKLLIQFQNNGVVDDSQLPKDRFSAERLKGVDSTLKIQPAKLEDSAVYLCASSLRGFDGRADETQYFGPGTRLLVL.

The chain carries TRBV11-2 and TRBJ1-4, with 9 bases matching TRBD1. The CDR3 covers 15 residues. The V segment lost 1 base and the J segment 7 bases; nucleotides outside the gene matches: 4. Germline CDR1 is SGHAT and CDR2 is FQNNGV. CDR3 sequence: CASSLGDRDTEKLFF. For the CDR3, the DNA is TGTGCCAGCAGCTTAGGGGACAGGGACACTGAAAAACTGTTTTTT.

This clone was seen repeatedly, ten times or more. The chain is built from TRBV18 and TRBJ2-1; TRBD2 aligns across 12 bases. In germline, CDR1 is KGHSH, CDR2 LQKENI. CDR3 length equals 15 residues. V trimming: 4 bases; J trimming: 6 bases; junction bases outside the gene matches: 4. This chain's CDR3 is CASSQPTSGGNEQFF. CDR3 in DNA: TGTGCCAGCTCACAACCGACTAGCGGGGGCAATGAGCAGTTCTTC.

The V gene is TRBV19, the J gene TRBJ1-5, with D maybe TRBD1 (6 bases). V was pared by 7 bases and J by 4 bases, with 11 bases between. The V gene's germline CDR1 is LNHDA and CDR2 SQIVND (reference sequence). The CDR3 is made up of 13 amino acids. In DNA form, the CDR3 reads TGTGCCAGTAAAGACAGGACAAATCAGCCCCAGCATTTT. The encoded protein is CASKDRTNQPQHF.

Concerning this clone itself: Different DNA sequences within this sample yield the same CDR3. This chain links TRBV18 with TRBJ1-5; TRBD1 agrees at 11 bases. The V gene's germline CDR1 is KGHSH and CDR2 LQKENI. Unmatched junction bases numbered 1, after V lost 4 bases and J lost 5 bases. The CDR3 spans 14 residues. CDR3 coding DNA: TGTGCCAGCTCACTGGACAGGGGGCATCAGCCCCAGCATTTT. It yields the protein CASSLDRGHQPQHF.

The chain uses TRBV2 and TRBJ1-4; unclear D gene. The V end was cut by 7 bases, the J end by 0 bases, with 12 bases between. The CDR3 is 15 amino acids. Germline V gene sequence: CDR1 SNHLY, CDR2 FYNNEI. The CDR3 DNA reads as TGTGCCAGCATGGCCCAGATTGCAACTAATGAAAAACTGTTTTTT. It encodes CASMAQIATNEKLFF.

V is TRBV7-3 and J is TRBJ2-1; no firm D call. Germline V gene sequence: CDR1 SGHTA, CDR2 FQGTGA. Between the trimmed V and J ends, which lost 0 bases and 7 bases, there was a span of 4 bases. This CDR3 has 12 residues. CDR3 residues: CASSLTANEQFF. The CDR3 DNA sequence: TGTGCCAGCAGCTTAACGGCTAATGAGCAGTTCTTC. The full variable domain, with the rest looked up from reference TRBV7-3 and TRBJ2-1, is GAGVSQTPSNKVTEKGKYVELRCDPISGHTALYWYRQSLGQGPEFLIYFQGTGAADDSGLPNDRFFAVRPEGSVSTLKIQRTERGDSAVYLCASSLTANEQFFGPGTRLTVL.

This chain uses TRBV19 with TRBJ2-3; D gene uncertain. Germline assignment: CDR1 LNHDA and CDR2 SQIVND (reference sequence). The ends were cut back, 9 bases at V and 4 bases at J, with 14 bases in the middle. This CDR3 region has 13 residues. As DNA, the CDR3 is TGTGCCAGCTCTAGAGAGTTGGCAGATACGCAGTATTTT. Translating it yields CASSRELADTQYF. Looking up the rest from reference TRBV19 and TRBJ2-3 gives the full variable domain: DGGITQSPKYLFRKEGQNVTLSCEQNLNHDAMYWYRQDPGQGLRLIYYSQIVNDFQKGDIAEGYSVSREKKESFPLTVTSAQKNPTAFYLCASSRELADTQYFGPGTRLTVL.

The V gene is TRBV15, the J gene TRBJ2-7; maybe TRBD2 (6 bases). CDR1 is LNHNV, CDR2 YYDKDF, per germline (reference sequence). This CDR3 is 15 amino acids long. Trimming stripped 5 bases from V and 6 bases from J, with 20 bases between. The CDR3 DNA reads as TGTGCCACCAGCGGAACCGGGACTCTGTATACCGAGCAGTACTTC. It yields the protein CATSGTGTLYTEQYF.

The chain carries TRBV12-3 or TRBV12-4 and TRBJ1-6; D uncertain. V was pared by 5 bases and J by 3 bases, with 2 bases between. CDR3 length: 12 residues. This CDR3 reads CASSRYNSPLHF. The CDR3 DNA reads TGTGCCAGCAGTCGCTATAATTCACCCCTCCACTTT.

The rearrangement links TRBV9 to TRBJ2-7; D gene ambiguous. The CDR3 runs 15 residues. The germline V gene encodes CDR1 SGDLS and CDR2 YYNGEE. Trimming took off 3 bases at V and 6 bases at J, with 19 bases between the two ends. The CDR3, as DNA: TGTGCCAGCAGCGAGTCCCCAGATCGTCTTGTCGAGCAGTACTTC. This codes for CASSESPDRLVEQYF.

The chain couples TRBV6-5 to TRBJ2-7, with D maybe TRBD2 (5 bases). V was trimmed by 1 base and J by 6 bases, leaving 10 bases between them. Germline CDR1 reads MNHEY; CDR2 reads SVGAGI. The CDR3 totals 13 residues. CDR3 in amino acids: CASSYFGEGEQYF. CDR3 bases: TGTGCCAGCAGTTACTTCGGGGAAGGCGAGCAGTACTTC.

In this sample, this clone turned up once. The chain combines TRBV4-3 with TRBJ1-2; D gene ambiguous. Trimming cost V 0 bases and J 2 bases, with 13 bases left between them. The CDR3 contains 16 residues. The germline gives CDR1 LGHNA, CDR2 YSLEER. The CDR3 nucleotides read TGCGCCAGCAGCCAAGATTTCCCCGGGTTCAACTATGGCTACACCTTC. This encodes CASSQDFPGFNYGYTF.